The source of this TCR beta chain is a study of blood T cell repertoires in COVID-19. About the study: Acute-phase and convalescent COVID-19 samples originated in the United States, Italy and Spain.

The CDR3 length is 15 residues. V lost 1 base to trimming and J lost 7 bases, with 11 bases between them. Germline V CDR1 and CDR2: SGHTA, FQGNSA. Authors' data handling: Researchers report that nucleated cell counts were estimated from reference gene primer amplification. Repertoires were generated with immunoSEQ multiplex PCR, while TCRdb's copy carries only in-frame clones and drops some. V and J calls and clone size are copied from that table; D and trimming were computed from the DNA. Of tens of thousands of clones in the sample, roughly 87% were seen once. The chain combines TRBV7-2 with TRBJ1-6; D gene unclear. Sequenced sample: peripheral blood. The sequence derives from a woman aged 80 or older with active or convalescent COVID-19. The CDR3 DNA reads TGTGCCAGCAGCTTAGGGGCTCCTGGGAATTCACCCCTCCACTTT. Translating it yields CASSLGAPGNSPLHF.